The present entry profiles one T cell receptor (beta chain) with its context. This clone was observed a handful of times. The clone's antigen remains unknown. Within one base of it there is no much larger clone, and no base qualities were kept. The sample is drawn from a study of beta chain features in type 1 diabetes (dated by TCRdb to the late 2010s). About the study as a whole: No differences in mean age, gender distribution, total cell number or subset yield were found between patients and healthy donors. A total of 90 million to 120 million sorted cells were examined across all samples, and a strong correlation was observed between cell number per subset and RNA yield. The study compared the TCRB repertoires of sorted circulating CD4+ T cell subsets in recently diagnosed type 1 diabetes patients with those in matched healthy donors. Naive and central memory subsets were obtained from all 30 or so donors, but regulatory and stem cell-like memory subsets were isolated from only 8 patients and 8 healthy donors.

Overall study outcomes, separate from this receptor: At VDJ recombination sites, type 1 diabetes patients had fewer insertions and more deleted nucleotides, which implies abnormalities in thymic rearrangement. HLA sub-analyses involved small numbers of individuals, so any influence of HLA type on TCRB rearrangement remained unresolved. Sequencing cDNA rather than genomic DNA could over-represent highly expressing activated cells, although activation and CD3 levels did not differ between groups. Type 1 diabetes patients showed a moderate but significant shortening of TCRB CDR3 length in all four CD4+ subsets. Naive, central memory and regulatory TCRB repertoires appeared to be more alike among patients than among healthy donors. Shorter templates might have been favored by PCR, but patient and control samples were amplified and corrected together, so both groups would have been affected equally by any skew.

The High Capacity cDNA Reverse Transcription Kit was used to reverse transcribe all of the isolated RNA, meaning that expressed TCRB transcripts were what got sequenced. Deep immunoSEQ sequencing was applied to naive, central memory and regulatory T cell samples, giving an average of roughly 3.5 million total reads per sample. After sorted cells were lysed in RLT buffer, RNA was extracted with DNase-treated RNeasy Micro or Mini kits, with the choice depending on cell number. To prevent cross-contamination, every cell subset was processed on its own, while patient and healthy donor samples were processed together. Using the immunoSEQ multiplex PCR, TCRB sequences were amplified from cDNA into 87-bp fragments spanning the CDR3 region. Sequencing of the amplicons was performed on the Illumina HiSeq platform. The source study handled its data this way. Synthetic template baselines were used to correct PCR bias computationally, reads within Hamming distance 2 were collapsed together, and singletons that could not be merged were discarded. By aligning reads against IMGT, V, D and J genes, CDR3 length, and insertions or deletions at six rearrangement sites were assigned. Within each subset, clonotype counts were normalized to the number of sorted cells before true diversity and Gini coefficients were calculated with the tcR R package. Repertoire sharing was quantified using the overlap coefficient calculated on TCRB nucleotide sequences. Out-of-frame TCRB sequences from naive cells were analyzed as a proxy for the pre-selection repertoire. TCRdb obtained this table from immuneACCESS and retained in-frame rearrangements with V and J assigned. These tables miss some clones; where compared with another copy, unresolved V genes account for less than half of the shortfall, and the remainder is unexplained. From that table come the V and J calls and clone size; the DNA was used to work out D and trimming. The sample has about 270,000 clones on record, 13% to 15% of them singletons. Clones ranked in the top ten supply about 0.026% of the sample.

The germline V gene (reference sequence) sets CDR1 to MNHNY and CDR2 to SVGAGI. Reading from cysteine to phenylalanine, the CDR3 counts 14 amino acids. Just the 42-base CDR3 DNA is kept, in frame starting at base 1. V lost 6 bases and J lost 1 base; the stretch between them is 9 bases long. Each donor gave one peripheral blood draw, around 0.12 L on average, collected into heparinised tubes. A BD FACSAria II was used to sort naive, central memory, regulatory and stem cell-like memory CD4+ T cells with a panel that included CD45RO, CCR7, CD25, CD127, CD95 and CD27. Every sorted population had a purity above 95%. PBMCs were isolated right away by Lymphoprep density gradient centrifugation and were stained directly, without culture. So that batch effects would be minimized, each experiment stained and sorted samples in pairs, pairing one healthy donor with one patient.

Input material: naive CD4+ T cells from blood. The sample's cell subset or site label is to be understood as: true naive CD4+ T cells. This chain is built from TRBV6-6 and TRBJ1-4; the D gene remains uncertain. The receptor was isolated from a woman between 40 and 55 years old in good health. The bases read TGTGCCAGCAGAGTGAGGGTAACTAATGAAAAACTGTTTTTT. It translates as CASRVRVTNEKLFF.